The TCR beta chain under discussion was sequenced for a study of somatic mutations in cytotoxic T cells in rheumatoid arthritis. Study at large: Right after diagnosis, and before any treatment had started, patient peripheral blood (about 27 ml EDTA) was drawn. General study findings and limits: More than 20% of CD8+ cells belonged to the largest clone in about an eighth of the 65 patients.

This clone has more than one count but fewer than ten. Its cognate antigen is unknown. CDR1 and CDR2 from the germline V gene are MNHNS and SASEGT. CDR3 length: 15 residues. Trimming pared 4 bases from V and 6 bases from J, leaving 15 bases between. The assay was immunoSEQ multiplex PCR, and TCRdb's table has in-frame clones only and misses some. Of about 15,000 clones in the sample, 65% to 80% were seen once. The source of this sequence is an adult with rheumatoid arthritis. The chain links TRBV6-1 to TRBJ2-2; D is uncertain. Sequenced sample: CD8+ T cells sorted from blood. CDR3 residues: CASSGNMGGSGELFF. The CDR3 DNA reads as TGTGCCAGCAGTGGAAACATGGGTGGGTCCGGGGAGCTGTTTTTT.